The T cell receptor (beta chain) under discussion was sequenced for a study of Graves' ophthalmopathy and Graves' hyperthyroidism. About the study: By definition, stable hyperthyroidism involved no ophthalmopathy within 18 months of follow-up. Study-wide points: Ophthalmopathy cases were distinguished from stable hyperthyroidism by a 13-signature model, reaching around 90% sensitivity and 65% to 83% specificity. Also, most clonotypes expanded in the thyroid above 0.001 frequency appeared in blood. Ophthalmopathy progression was predicted with about 67% sensitivity and about 72% specificity.

Using RNA transcripts, the TCR beta CDR3 regions were amplified. RT-PCR with HTBI primers came first, then second-round multiplex PCR. TCRdb recomputed calls from the multiplex PCR reads with MiXCR, one row per CDR3 protein. The sample lists around 1,000,000 distinct CDR3 sequences, around a third occurring once. As regards this clonotype: Its matching antigen is unknown.

Germline V gene data show CDR1 as SQVTM and CDR2 as ANQGSEA. V shed 6 bases and J shed 3 bases, with 14 bases lying between them. This CDR3 is built from 14 residues. The chain has TRBV29-1 and TRBJ2-2, with D possibly TRBD1 on 5 matching bases. Material for sequencing was peripheral blood or thyroid tissue (not recorded which). This receptor was identified in an adult man with Graves' hyperthyroidism. The CDR3 reads CSVSAKGHTGELFF. The CDR3 nucleotides are TGCAGCGTCTCCGCCAAGGGGCACACCGGGGAGCTGTTTTTT.